This T cell receptor beta chain was recovered during a study of blood T cell repertoires in COVID-19. Within the 2 weeks before study entry, each person in the exposed group met a COVID-19 case. As originally analysed: Nucleated cell number was recorded as an estimate derived from reference gene primer amplification. Using immunoSEQ multiplex PCR, the repertoire was profiled, and TCRdb retains in-frame clones only, with some absent. The V and J calls and the clone size are those of that table, but D and trimming were determined from the DNA. The sample consists of hundreds of thousands of clones, roughly four fifths of them appearing once. CDR1 is MNHEY, CDR2 SVGAGI, per germline. This CDR3 spans 15 amino acids. V lost 6 bases, J lost 3 bases, and 10 bases stayed unmatched.

V usage is TRBV6-5 and J usage is TRBJ1-2; TRBD1 matches 7 bases. Sequenced input: PBMCs or T cells enriched from blood (not recorded which). This TCR came from a woman between 50 and 59 years old who had been exposed to COVID-19. This CDR3 reads CASSHHRGMDYGYTF. As DNA, the CDR3 is TGTGCCAGCAGCCACCACAGGGGAATGGACTATGGCTACACCTTC.